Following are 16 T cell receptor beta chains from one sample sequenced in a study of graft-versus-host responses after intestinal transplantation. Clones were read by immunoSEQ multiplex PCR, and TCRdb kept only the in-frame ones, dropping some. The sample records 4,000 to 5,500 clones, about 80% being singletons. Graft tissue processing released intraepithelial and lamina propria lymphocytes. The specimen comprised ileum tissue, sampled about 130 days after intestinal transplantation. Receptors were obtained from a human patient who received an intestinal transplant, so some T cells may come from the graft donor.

The CDR3 here is CASRLLANYGYTF. CDR3 nucleotide sequence: TGTGCAAGTCGACTACTAGCTAACTATGGCTACACCTTC. This sequence joins TRBV12-2 and TRBJ1-2. TRBV12-2 is flagged as a pseudogene. The CDR3 runs to 13 residues.

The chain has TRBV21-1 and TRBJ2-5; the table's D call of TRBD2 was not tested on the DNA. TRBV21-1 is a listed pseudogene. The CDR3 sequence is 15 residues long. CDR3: CASSKASRSKETQYF. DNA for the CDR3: TGTGCCAGCAGCAAAGCTTCGCGATCGAAAGAGACCCAGTACTTC.

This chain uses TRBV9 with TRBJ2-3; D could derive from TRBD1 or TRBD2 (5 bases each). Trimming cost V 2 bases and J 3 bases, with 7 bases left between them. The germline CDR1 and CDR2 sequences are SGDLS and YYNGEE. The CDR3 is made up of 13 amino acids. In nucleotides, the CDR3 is TGTGCCAGCAGCGTTGGGGGTACAGATACGCAGTATTTT. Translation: CASSVGGTDTQYF. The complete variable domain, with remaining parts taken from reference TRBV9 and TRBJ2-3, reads DSGVTQTPKHLITATGQRVTLRCSPRSGDLSVYWYQQSLDQGLQFLIQYYNGEERAKGNILERFSAQQFPDLHSELNLSSLELGDSALYFCASSVGGTDTQYFGPGTRLTVL.

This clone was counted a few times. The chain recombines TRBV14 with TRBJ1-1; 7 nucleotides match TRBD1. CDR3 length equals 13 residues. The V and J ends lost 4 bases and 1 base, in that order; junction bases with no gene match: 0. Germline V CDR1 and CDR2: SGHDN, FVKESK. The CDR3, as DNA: TGTGCCAGCAGCCGACAGGGGAACACTGAAGCTTTCTTT. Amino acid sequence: CASSRQGNTEAFF.

CDR3 sequence: CAISESAGPYGYTF. The CDR3 bases are TGTGCCATCAGTGAGTCAGCAGGGCCTTATGGCTACACCTTC. The rearrangement uses TRBV10-3 and TRBJ1-2, with D maybe TRBD1 (5 bases). The germline V gene has CDR1 ENHRY and CDR2 SYGVKD. V lost 0 bases, J lost 5 bases, and 10 bases lay in between. CDR3 length: 14 residues.

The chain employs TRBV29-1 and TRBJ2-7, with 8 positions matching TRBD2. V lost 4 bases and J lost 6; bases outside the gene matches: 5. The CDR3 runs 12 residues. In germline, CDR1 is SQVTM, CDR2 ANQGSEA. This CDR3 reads CSVVRLAGEQYF. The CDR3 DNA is TGCAGCGTTGTTCGTCTAGCGGGCGAGCAGTACTTC.

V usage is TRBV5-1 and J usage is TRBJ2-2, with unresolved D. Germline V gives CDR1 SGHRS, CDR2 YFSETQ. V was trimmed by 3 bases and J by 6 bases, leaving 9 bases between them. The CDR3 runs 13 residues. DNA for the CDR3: TGCGCCAGCAGCTCCCGTGAGTCCGGGGAGCTGTTTTTT. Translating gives CASSSRESGELFF.

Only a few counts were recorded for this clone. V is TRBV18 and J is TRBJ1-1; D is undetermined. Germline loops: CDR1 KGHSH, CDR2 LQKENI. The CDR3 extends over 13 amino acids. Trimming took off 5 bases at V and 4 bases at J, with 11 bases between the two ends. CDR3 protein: CASSTGPSTEAFF. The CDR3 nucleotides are TGTGCCAGCTCAACCGGGCCCTCCACTGAAGCTTTCTTT.

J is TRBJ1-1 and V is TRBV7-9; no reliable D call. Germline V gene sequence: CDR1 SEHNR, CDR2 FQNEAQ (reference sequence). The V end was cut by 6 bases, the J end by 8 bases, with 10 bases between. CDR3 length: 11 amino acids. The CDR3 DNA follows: TGTGCCAGCAGTCGGACCTTGGAAGCTTTCTTT. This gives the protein CASSRTLEAFF.

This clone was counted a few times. CDR3 sequence (DNA): TGCAGCGTTGAAGATCTGTATCGAGACAGGGGGCGAGAGGAGACCCAGTACTTC. Its translation: CSVEDLYRDRGREETQYF. The rearrangement links TRBV29-1 to TRBJ2-5, with 10 nucleotides matching TRBD1. Germline CDR1 reads SQVTM; CDR2 reads ANQGSEA. The V gene end was trimmed by 0 bases and the J gene end by 5 bases; junction bases not matched to a gene: 15. The CDR3 runs to 18 residues.

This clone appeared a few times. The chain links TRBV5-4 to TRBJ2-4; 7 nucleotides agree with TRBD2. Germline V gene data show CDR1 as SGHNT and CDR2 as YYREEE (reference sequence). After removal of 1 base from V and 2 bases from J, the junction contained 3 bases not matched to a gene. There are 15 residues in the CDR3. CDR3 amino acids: CASSLSGGSKNIQYF. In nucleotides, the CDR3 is TGTGCCAGCAGCTTGTCCGGGGGGTCCAAAAACATTCAGTACTTC.

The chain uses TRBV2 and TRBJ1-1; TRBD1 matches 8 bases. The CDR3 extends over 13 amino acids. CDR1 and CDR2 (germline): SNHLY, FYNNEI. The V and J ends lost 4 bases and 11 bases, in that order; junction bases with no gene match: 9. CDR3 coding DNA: TGTGCCAGCAGTGGGAATCAGGGGGCGGAGGCTTTCTTT. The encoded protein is CASSGNQGAEAFF.

CDR3 DNA sequence: TGTGCCTGGAGTGGTGGACTTTCCTACAATGAGCAGTTCTTC. It specifies CAWSGGLSYNEQFF. The chain combines TRBV30 with TRBJ2-1; the D gene is possibly TRBD2 (5 bases). The CDR3 has 14 residues. Germline lookup yields CDR1 GTSNPN and CDR2 SVGIG (reference sequence). Deletions cut 1 base from V and 1 base from J, with 8 bases between.

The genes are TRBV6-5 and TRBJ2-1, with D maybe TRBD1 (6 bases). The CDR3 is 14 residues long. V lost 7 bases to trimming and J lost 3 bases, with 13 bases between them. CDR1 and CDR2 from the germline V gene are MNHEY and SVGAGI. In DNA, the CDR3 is TGTGCCAGCAATACAGGGTATGGCTACAATGAGCAGTTCTTC. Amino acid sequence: CASNTGYGYNEQFF.

As DNA, the CDR3 is TGTGCCAGCAGTGGTCCCTCCTGGCGGGTAGGCACAGATACGCAGTATTTT. Translation: CASSGPSWRVGTDTQYF. The chain couples TRBV25-1 to TRBJ2-3; a weak D match, TRBD2 (5 bases). The CDR3 runs 17 residues. Trimming cost V 4 bases and J 1 base, with 18 bases left between them. Germline V gene sequence: CDR1 MGHDK, CDR2 SYGVNS.

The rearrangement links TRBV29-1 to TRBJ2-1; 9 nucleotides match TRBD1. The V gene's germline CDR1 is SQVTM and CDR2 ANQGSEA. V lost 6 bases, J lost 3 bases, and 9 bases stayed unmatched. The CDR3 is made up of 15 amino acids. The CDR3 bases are TGCAGCGTATACCGACAGGGGGGGGGCTACAATGAGCAGTTCTTC. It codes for CSVYRQGGGYNEQFF.